The following is a TCR beta chain sequence with its context. Antigen: not known. The CDR3 totals 16 residues. The germline CDR1 and CDR2 sequences are MNHEY and SMNVEV (reference sequence). V dropped 2 bases and J dropped 0 bases, with 11 bases sitting between them. Only in-frame clones appear in the TCRdb table, and some are missing; sequencing was by immunoSEQ multiplex PCR. The sample records 65,000 or so clones, around 87% being singletons. These data come from a study of CD4 T cells in relation to SARS-CoV-2 and coronaviruses. Overall study findings and caveats: The cross-reactivity analysis covered only spike protein, not other viral proteins.

Unexposed donor CD4+ T cells date from about 2011-2019, before the COVID-19 pandemic. V is TRBV27 and J is TRBJ1-3, with D possibly matching TRBD1 (5 bases). This sequence was found in a human donor in good health. The sample taken for sequencing was memory CD4+ T cells from PBMCs. CDR3 in DNA: TGTGCCAGCAGTTTAGGGGGGGGTTACTCTGGAAACACCATATATTTT. Translating it yields CASSLGGGYSGNTIYF.